One sample yielded the 12 T cell receptor beta chains listed below, sequenced in a study of cytomegalovirus exposure and HLA in healthy donors. Primers included in the PCR were 60 Vbeta and 13 Jbeta primers. Profiled with immunoSEQ multiplex PCR; TCRdb holds only in-frame clones, not every one. Of about 130,000 clones listed, approximately 80% were seen once; the top ten hold roughly 4.2%. The sequencing input was PBMCs. All receptors come from a male donor in good health and CMV-seropositive.

This clone was counted a few times. The V gene is TRBV19, the J gene TRBJ1-5; D is ambiguous. The V end lost 4 bases, the J end lost 0 bases, and 13 bases lay between the germline ends. Germline loops: CDR1 LNHDA, CDR2 SQIVND (reference sequence). This CDR3 contains 16 residues. DNA of the CDR3: TGTGCCAGTAGTACTCCTACGGGTCTTAGCAATCAGCCCCAGCATTTT. The encoded protein is CASSTPTGLSNQPQHF.

The chain has TRBV10-3 and TRBJ2-2, with D possibly TRBD1 on 6 matching bases. This CDR3 comprises 14 residues. In germline, CDR1 is ENHRY, CDR2 SYGVKD. The V and J ends lost 4 bases and 2 bases respectively, with 8 bases between them. The CDR3 region has the DNA TGTGCCATCAGTGGGACAGCCAACACCGGGGAGCTGTTTTTT. It specifies CAISGTANTGELFF.

V gene TRBV28 combines with J gene TRBJ1-3; 10 nucleotides line up with TRBD1. V trimming: 2 bases; J trimming: 2 bases; junction bases outside the gene matches: 3. CDR1 is MDHEN, CDR2 SYDVKM, per germline. The CDR3 is 16 amino acids. CDR3 DNA sequence: TGTGCCAGCAGTTTAAGGGGGACAGGGGCTGGAAACACCATATATTTT. As protein: CASSLRGTGAGNTIYF.

The J gene is TRBJ2-2, the V gene TRBV7-2; 8 bases fit TRBD2. After removal of 5 bases from V and 3 bases from J, the junction contained 8 bases not matched to a gene. The CDR3 consists of 16 residues. Germline V CDR1 and CDR2: SGHTA, FQGNSA. In DNA form, the CDR3 reads TGTGCCAGCAGCGCCCGGAGAGCGGGAGACACCGGGGAGCTGTTTTTT. The encoded protein is CASSARRAGDTGELFF. The full variable domain, its missing parts supplied by reference TRBV7-2 and TRBJ2-2, is GAGVSQSPSNKVTEKGKDVELRCDPISGHTALYWYRQSLGQGLEFLIYFQGNSAPDKSGLPSDRFSAERTGGSVSTLTIQRTQQEDSAVYLCASSARRAGDTGELFFGEGSRLTVL.

The V and J genes are TRBV2 and TRBJ2-2, with D perhaps TRBD1 (6 bases). V gave up 10 bases and J gave up 4 bases, with 13 bases separating them. Germline V gene data show CDR1 as SNHLY and CDR2 as FYNNEI. The CDR3 has 13 residues. This CDR3 is CAIGDTRTGELFF. The CDR3 region has the DNA TGTGCCATTGGGGACACCCGCACCGGGGAGCTGTTTTTT.

Regarding this clone: A clone one base away is much larger, so this may be a read error. Other DNA sequences in this sample translate to the same CDR3. The chain has TRBV4-1 and TRBJ2-1; TRBD1 agrees at 9 bases. Germline V lookup: CDR1 MGHRA, CDR2 YSYEKL. This CDR3 has 16 amino acids. V shed 0 bases, J shed 6 bases, and the junction held 6 bases outside the gene matches. CDR3 sequence: CASSQDPGTGFNEQFF. CDR3 coding DNA: TGCGCCAGCAGCCAAGACCCTGGGACAGGGTTCAATGAGCAGTTCTTC.

Regarding this clone: The junction and the germline gene differ at one end; a read error may be behind it. This chain uses TRBV5-8 with TRBJ2-6, with a tentative D call TRBD1 (5 bases). The germline gives CDR1 SGHTS, CDR2 YDEGEE. The CDR3 sequence is 13 residues long. CDR3 amino acids: CASSQSGANGLTF. CDR3 bases: TGTGCCAGCAGCCAGTCTGGGGCCAACGGCCTGACTTTC.

In its sample, this clone was seen once. At one boundary the junction diverges from the germline segment, which might be a read error. The same CDR3 also results from other DNA sequences found in this sample. The chain carries TRBV6-5 and TRBJ1-4, with D possibly TRBD1 on 5 matching bases. The CDR3 has 15 residues. In germline, CDR1 is MNHEY, CDR2 SVGAGI. For the CDR3, the DNA is TGTGCCAGCAACCCCTCCGGGCTTCAGGGTGAAAAGCTGTTTTTT. Its protein is CASNPSGLQGEKLFF.

The genes are TRBV18 and TRBJ1-4, with D possibly matching TRBD1 (5 bases). CDR1 KGHSH and CDR2 LQKENI come from the germline V gene. The CDR3 loop spans 14 amino acids. Trimming took 8 bases from V and 5 from J, leaving 15 bases between them. The CDR3 loop is CASTDGGNNEKLFF. The CDR3 bases are TGTGCCAGCACCGACGGGGGAAACAATGAAAAACTGTTTTTT.

This chain connects TRBV6-6 to TRBJ2-3; the D gene is possibly TRBD2 (6 bases). This CDR3 spans 15 amino acids. The germline CDR1 and CDR2 sequences are MNHNY and SVGAGI (reference sequence). V lost 7 bases and J 2 bases, leaving 16 bases between the germline ends. For the CDR3, the DNA is TGTGCCAGCACCTCCGGGACTCTACTCACAGATACGCAGTATTTT. It translates to CASTSGTLLTDTQYF.

This chain joins TRBV5-4 and TRBJ1-2; D unresolved. V was shortened by 0 bases and J by 4 bases, with 10 bases between the two germline ends. This CDR3 has 14 residues. CDR1 and CDR2 from the germline V gene are SGHNT and YYREEE (reference sequence). The CDR3 sequence is CASSLVLAPYGYTF. The CDR3 coding sequence is TGTGCCAGCAGCTTGGTATTGGCCCCCTATGGCTACACCTTC.

This clone was picked up a small number of times. The chain carries TRBV6-5 and TRBJ2-1; 12 bases fit TRBD2. Germline V gene data show CDR1 as MNHEY and CDR2 as SVGAGI. The CDR3 runs 16 residues. V lost 4 bases, J lost 7 bases, and 8 bases stayed unmatched. The CDR3 reads CASSLRRTSGGNEQFF. Written as DNA, the CDR3 is TGTGCCAGCAGTTTACGTCGAACTAGCGGGGGGAATGAGCAGTTCTTC.